Listed below are T cell receptor beta chains from one sample, sequenced in a study of long-term antiretroviral therapy in people with HIV. The table came from immunoSEQ multiplex PCR; TCRdb's copy has only in-frame clones and leaves some out. The sample includes around 20,000 clones, over 75% of them seen just once. Sequences were derived from unsorted PBMCs, sampled 0.2 years before starting antiretroviral therapy. Receptors were obtained from a man between 18 and 29 years old with HIV. The CDR3 runs from the conserved cysteine through the conserved F or W. Each record gives: CDR3 protein, CDR3 DNA, D gene, J gene, clone size, V gene. A D gene is named only where the DNA matches it firmly. The size entry is marked missing in some rows and otherwise reads once, few, many or a size class.

CASSTPRYPKVAGELFF TGTGCCAGTAGTACCCCCCGGTACCCGAAAGTGGCCGGGGAGCTGTTTTTT . TRBJ2-2 . TRBV19
CASNPLTSRPGNYGYTF TGTGCCAGCAACCCCCTTACATCCCGCCCGGGTAACTATGGCTACACCTTC . TRBJ1-2 . TRBV5-6
CASSLTGVRHEKLFF TGTGCCAGCAGCCTGACAGGGGTGAGGCATGAAAAACTGTTTTTT TRBD1 TRBJ1-4 . TRBV9
CASSLKGWGGKDGYTF TGTGCCAGCAGCTTAAAGGGCTGGGGGGGAAAGGATGGCTACACCTTC . TRBJ1-2 . TRBV13
CASSPQGSGWSFTYEQYF TGTGCCAGCAGCCCGCAGGGCTCTGGGTGGTCGTTCACCTACGAGCAGTACTTC . TRBJ2-7 . TRBV7-2
CASSLSWSGEQYF TGTGCCAGCAGTTTATCTTGGTCTGGCGAGCAGTACTTC . TRBJ2-7 . TRBV27
CASSPPSGSNQPQHF TGTGCCAGCTCACCACCGTCGGGAAGCAATCAGCCCCAGCATTTT . TRBJ1-5 once TRBV18
CASSGPPGGEAFF TGCGCCAGCAGTGGTCCCCCGGGGGGTGAAGCTTTCTTT . TRBJ1-1 . TRBV10-2
CASSRTGEWSGNTIYF TGTGCCAGCAGCCGGACAGGGGAGTGGTCTGGAAACACCATATATTTT TRBD1 TRBJ1-3 . TRBV5-6
CASSSTRQITYNEQFF TGCGCCAGCAGTTCTACTCGACAGATTACTTACAATGAGCAGTTCTTC . TRBJ2-1 few TRBV5-1
CASSLAVGLPDTQYF TGTGCCAGCAGCTTGGCTGTCGGGTTACCAGATACGCAGTATTTT . TRBJ2-3 . TRBV5-6
CAWIEGRTDTQYF TGTGCCTGGATAGAGGGTCGGACAGATACGCAGTATTTT . TRBJ2-3 . TRBV30
CASSAFSGQGSDTEAFF TGTGCCAGCAGTGCCTTCTCGGGACAGGGGTCGGACACTGAAGCTTTCTTT TRBD1 TRBJ1-1 . TRBV28